Listed here are 17 T cell receptor beta chains from one sample, sequenced in a study of a mutant IDH1 vaccine in newly diagnosed glioma. The time point was: week 35, safety follow-up. One vaccine dose held 300 ug of mutant IDH1 20-mer peptide and came with topical imiquimod. These receptors' targets are unknown. The method was immunoSEQ multiplex PCR; TCRdb's version includes in-frame clones alone and lacks a portion of them. The sample has about 27,000 clones, about three quarters seen once. This specimen was PBMCs, taken from a glioma patient whose treatment included an IDH1 peptide vaccine. Receptors originate from a man aged 50 or older with glioma.

The J gene is TRBJ1-2, the V gene TRBV29-1, with D unclear. The CDR3 loop spans 12 amino acids. The V end lost 5 bases, the J end lost 2 bases, and 9 bases lay between the germline ends. Germline V gene sequence: CDR1 SQVTM, CDR2 ANQGSEA. The CDR3 DNA sequence: TGCAGCGTTTCGGATTCCAACTATGGCTACACCTTC. Translation: CSVSDSNYGYTF.

There are a few counts of this clone. V and J are TRBV7-2 and TRBJ2-5, with D perhaps matching TRBD1 (5 bases). This CDR3 contains 14 residues. CDR1 and CDR2 (germline): SGHTA, FQGNSA. V was clipped by 1 base and J by 5 bases, with 11 bases between them. The CDR3 region has the DNA TGTGCCAGCAGCTTAGTGCAGGGCCAGGAGACCCAGTACTTC. It specifies CASSLVQGQETQYF.

This chain uses TRBV5-1 with TRBJ1-3, with D perhaps TRBD1 (5 bases). CDR3 length equals 17 residues. Germline CDR1 SGHRS, CDR2 YFSETQ. The V end was cut by 1 base, the J end by 0 bases, with 14 bases between. CDR3 sequence: CASSLISSTGSGNTIYF. The CDR3 DNA follows: TGCGCCAGCAGCTTGATCTCTTCTACAGGCTCTGGAAACACCATATATTTT. The full variable domain, its missing parts supplied by reference TRBV5-1 and TRBJ1-3, is KAGVTQTPRYLIKTRGQQVTLSCSPISGHRSVSWYQQTPGQGLQFLFEYFSETQRNKGNFPGRFSGRQFSNSRSEMNVSTLELGDSALYLCASSLISSTGSGNTIYFGEGSWLTVV.

The CDR3 DNA is TGCGCCAGCAGCCAGTCCTTCATGGGGGACCGGACTTTCTTT. The encoded protein is CASSQSFMGDRTFF. V is TRBV4-3 and J is TRBJ1-1; D is perhaps TRBD1 (5 bases). The CDR3 covers 14 residues. Trimming took 3 bases from V and 12 from J, leaving 20 bases between them. Germline CDR1 is LGHNA and CDR2 is YSLEER.

This sequence joins TRBV30 and TRBJ1-2; 8 bases are a match to TRBD1. Trimming took 3 bases from V and 0 from J; bases not matched to a gene: 9. Germline CDR1 and CDR2: GTSNPN and SVGIG (reference sequence). This CDR3 region has 16 residues. This CDR3 is CAWRLRTGNSNYGYTF. The CDR3 region has the DNA TGTGCCTGGAGATTACGGACAGGGAATTCTAACTATGGCTACACCTTC.

V usage is TRBV7-9 and J usage is TRBJ2-3; no clear D gene. The germline CDR1 and CDR2 sequences are SEHNR and FQNEAQ (reference sequence). This CDR3 has 15 residues. Trimming took 5 bases from V and 7 from J, leaving 19 bases between them. CDR3 sequence reads: CASSPPFRMGNTQYF. DNA for the CDR3: TGTGCCAGCAGCCCACCGTTCAGGATGGGAAATACGCAGTATTTT.

The chain is built from TRBV5-4 and TRBJ2-2; possibly TRBD1 for D (5 bases). V lost 3 bases, J lost 7 bases, and 10 bases lay in between. The CDR3 has 13 residues. Per the germline V gene, CDR1 is SGHNT and CDR2 is YYREEE (reference sequence). Written as DNA, the CDR3 is TGTGCCAGCAGCTCGGTGGGGCGCGGGGAGCTGTTTTTT. Translating it yields CASSSVGRGELFF.

This clone was observed a handful of times. The rearrangement joins TRBV13 to TRBJ2-2; TRBD2 matches at 7 bases. V gave up 5 bases and J gave up 3 bases; unmatched junction bases: 6. Germline loops: CDR1 PRHDT, CDR2 FYEKMQ (reference sequence). The CDR3 is 15 residues long. DNA for the CDR3: TGTGCCAGCAGCCCGGGGAGGGTTGACACCGGGGAGCTGTTTTTT. Translating gives CASSPGRVDTGELFF.

This rearrangement joins TRBV13 to TRBJ2-3, with 7 positions matching TRBD2. CDR3 length equals 15 residues. V was pared by 0 bases and J by 3 bases, with 3 bases of the junction left unmatched. The germline V gene encodes CDR1 PRHDT and CDR2 FYEKMQ (reference sequence). The CDR3, as DNA: TGTGCCAGCAGCTTAGGACTAGCGAGGACAGATACGCAGTATTTT. The encoded protein is CASSLGLARTDTQYF.

The rearrangement uses TRBV11-1 and TRBJ2-7; 8 bases are shared with TRBD2. Germline trimming cut 6 bases from V and 2 bases from J; bases unmatched to any gene: 6. Germline V gives CDR1 SGHAT, CDR2 FQDESV (reference sequence). This CDR3 region has 14 residues. CDR3 DNA: TGTGCCAGCAGACAGATAGCGGGAACCTACGAGCAGTACTTC. Encoded protein: CASRQIAGTYEQYF. Full variable domain (rest looked up from reference TRBV11-1 and TRBJ2-7): EAEVAQSPRYKITEKSQAVAFWCDPISGHATLYWYRQILGQGPELLVQFQDESVVDDSQLPKDRFSAERLKGVDSTLKIQPAELGDSAMYLCASRQIAGTYEQYFGPGTRLTVT.

This chain joins TRBV7-8 and TRBJ2-2, with TRBD2 matching over 10 bases. V gave up 5 bases and J gave up 2 bases; unmatched junction bases: 5. This CDR3 region has 16 residues. The germline gives CDR1 SGHVS, CDR2 FQNEAQ. The CDR3 DNA is TGTGCCAGCAGCCTTGCTAGCGGGAGTAACACCGGGGAGCTGTTTTTT. Its translation is CASSLASGSNTGELFF.

The chain uses TRBV27 and TRBJ1-2; D might be TRBD1 (5 bases). In germline, CDR1 is MNHEY, CDR2 SMNVEV (reference sequence). V dropped 2 bases and J dropped 7 bases, with 17 bases sitting between them. The CDR3 contains 15 residues. The CDR3: CASSLEGNGHFGYTF. As DNA, the CDR3 is TGTGCCAGCAGTTTAGAGGGGAATGGGCATTTTGGCTACACCTTC.

Worth noting for this clone: The same CDR3 can be traced to other DNA sequences in this sample. V usage is TRBV9 and J usage is TRBJ1-2, with 8 bases lining up with TRBD1. Germline CDR1 SGDLS, CDR2 YYNGEE. This CDR3 has 12 residues. With 3 bases clipped from V and 8 bases from J, the junction kept 3 bases outside the gene matches. The CDR3 protein is CASSADRDGYTF. The CDR3 DNA sequence: TGTGCCAGCAGCGCGGACAGGGACGGCTACACCTTC.

The chain is built from TRBV2 and TRBJ1-4; 8 positions match TRBD1. J lost 7 bases, V lost 6 bases, and 7 bases had no gene match. The CDR3 length is 14 residues. The germline V gene has CDR1 SNHLY and CDR2 FYNNEI. CDR3 region: CASRVQGTGEKLFF. Written as DNA, the CDR3 is TGTGCCAGCAGGGTACAGGGGACAGGTGAAAAACTGTTTTTT.

The chain uses TRBV4-1 and TRBJ2-2; D not certain. The CDR3 is 13 amino acids. Germline-derived CDR1 and CDR2 are MGHRA and YSYEKL. V was pared by 4 bases and J by 10 bases, with 13 bases between. Written as DNA, the CDR3 is TGCGCCAGCAGCCTACAAACGGGTCCGGAGCTGTTTTTT. Amino acids: CASSLQTGPELFF.

The chain joins TRBV7-2 to TRBJ1-5, with 7 bases fitting TRBD1. From germline, CDR1 is SGHTA and CDR2 FQGNSA. Losses at the gene ends were 1 base for V and 7 bases for J; bases not matched to a gene: 7. This CDR3 is built from 15 residues. In nucleotides, the CDR3 is TGTGCCAGCAGCTTAGGCCTGACAGGGTTCCAGCCCCAGCATTTT. Protein product: CASSLGLTGFQPQHF. Variable domain in full (rest from reference TRBV7-2 and TRBJ1-5): GAGVSQSPSNKVTEKGKDVELRCDPISGHTALYWYRQSLGQGLEFLIYFQGNSAPDKSGLPSDRFSAERTGGSVSTLTIQRTQQEDSAVYLCASSLGLTGFQPQHFGDGTRLSIL.

The chain recombines TRBV2 with TRBJ2-7; 7 nucleotides agree with TRBD1. Germline V gene sequence: CDR1 SNHLY, CDR2 FYNNEI. This CDR3 has 14 residues. Trimming at V came to 4 bases and at J to 3 bases, leaving 6 bases not matched to a gene. CDR3 in DNA: TGTGCCAGCAGTGTACAGGGGAAACACTACGAGCAGTACTTC. It translates to CASSVQGKHYEQYF.